This T cell receptor beta chain was identified in a study of cytomegalovirus exposure and HLA in healthy donors. Per the germline V gene, CDR1 is SQVTM and CDR2 is ANQGSEA. V dropped 6 bases and J dropped 6 bases, with 16 bases sitting between them. The CDR3 runs 13 residues. Produced via immunoSEQ multiplex PCR; TCRdb's table is partial and in-frame only. The profile shows more than 250,000 clones, about 85% of them singletons. Findings of the study overall: Subsequent analysis of the approximately 110 validation repertoires found a tendency for first-cohort TCR clusters to co-occur. Whilst most TCR sequences proved rare, a subset of public TCRs occurred across many donors. TCR beta chains numbering some 160 were designated cytomegalovirus-associated.

On this clone itself: Antigen unknown.

The sequence derives from a woman in her 30s in good health and CMV-seropositive. The sample taken for sequencing was PBMCs. The V gene is TRBV29-1, the J gene TRBJ2-3; D remains ambiguous. DNA of the CDR3: TGCAGCGTAACCACTGGACGATTGGATACGCAGTATTTT. Translated, it gives CSVTTGRLDTQYF.